These T cell receptor beta chains were read from a single sample in a study of T cell clusters in autoimmune cytopenias. TCRdb re-called the multiplex PCR reads, yielding one record per CDR3 amino acid sequence without DNA. Recorded for this sample: thousands of distinct CDR3 sequences. These data were also filed under a second study, of T cell repertoires in aging, cancer and after chemotherapy.

Material for sequencing was peripheral blood. The receptors were sampled from a human donor in good health. The CDR3 runs from the conserved cysteine through the conserved F or W. Clone size is shown for a subset of rows, as once, few, many or a class of expanded clone.

size,V,J,CDR3
medium-sized,TRBV27,TRBJ2-5,CASSLERGRQETQYF
-,TRBV11-2,TRBJ2-7,CASSLFSGETYEQYF
-,TRBV5-1,TRBJ1-4,CASSFGQGSEKLFF
-,TRBV5-1,TRBJ1-1,CASSLVQANTEAFF
-,TRBV5-4,TRBJ2-5,CASSLVSGGLPQETQYF
-,TRBV2,TRBJ1-5,CASSDSGFRNQPQHF
-,TRBV7-9,TRBJ1-5,CASSGQGASNQPQHF
-,TRBV20-1,TRBJ2-2,CSASLGTSVSPGELFF
-,TRBV29-1,TRBJ2-2,CSGGAGTGELFF
medium-sized,TRBV30,TRBJ1-3,CAWSQGPGNTIYF